What follows are 16 T cell receptor beta chains derived from one specimen sequenced in a study of T cells after somatic rescue of genetic block. Sequencing was performed with immunoSEQ multiplex PCR; in TCRdb, only in-frame clones are kept and a portion is missing. The sample lists 12,000 or so clones, nearly 80% seen once, with roughly 8.5% in the top ten. The specimen was peripheral blood mononuclear cells (PBMCs). The source of these receptors is a boy under 18.

J is TRBJ2-6 and V is TRBV4-2, with 10 bases matching TRBD2. From germline, CDR1 is LGHNA and CDR2 YNFKEQ. The junction had 5 bases not matched to a gene; V was cut back by 0 bases and J by 3 bases. The length of the CDR3 is 18 residues. The CDR3 DNA sequence: TGTGCCAGCAGCCAAGATGGACTAGCGGACCTTGGGGCCAACGTCCTGACTTTC. It codes for CASSQDGLADLGANVLTF.

Here the CDR3 reads CASRFSVETAADMGAFF. In DNA, the CDR3 is TGTGCCAGCAGATTTTCGGTGGAAACAGCGGCCGATATGGGAGCTTTCTTT. The V call is TRBV2, the J call TRBJ1-1; D unresolved. The CDR3 has 17 residues. Germline loops: CDR1 SNHLY, CDR2 FYNNEI. V lost 6 bases and J lost 10, with 30 bases in between.

This sequence joins TRBV7-2 and TRBJ2-1; 7 positions match TRBD2. CDR3 length: 16 amino acids. Germline CDR1 is SGHTA and CDR2 is FQGNSA. J was trimmed by 6 bases and V by 1 base; bases with no gene match: 9. In DNA form, the CDR3 reads TGTGCCAGCAGCTTAGTCGGGGGGAGTACGGGCAATGAGCAGTTCTTC. It is translated as CASSLVGGSTGNEQFF.

The rearrangement joins TRBV28 to TRBJ2-3, with D possibly being TRBD2 (6 bases). The CDR3 totals 14 residues. V lost 10 bases and J 2 bases, leaving 16 bases between the germline ends. Germline V lookup: CDR1 MDHEN, CDR2 SYDVKM. CDR3 coding DNA: TGTGCCACTACGGACTACCCGTTCACAGATACGCAGTATTTT. It yields the protein CATTDYPFTDTQYF.

This chain connects TRBV2 to TRBJ2-7; D gene ambiguous. V was shortened by 6 bases and J by 0 bases, with 6 bases between the two germline ends. CDR1 is SNHLY, CDR2 FYNNEI, per germline. There are 12 residues in the CDR3. CDR3 residues: CASRPNSYEQYF. CDR3 in DNA: TGTGCCAGCAGGCCCAACTCCTACGAGCAGTACTTC.

This chain joins TRBV14 and TRBJ1-1; D may be TRBD1 (6 bases). The CDR3 spans 13 residues. Trimming took off 1 base at V and 5 bases at J, with 8 bases between the two ends. Germline CDR1 SGHDN, CDR2 FVKESK. CDR3 residues: CASSQGQVTEAFF. Written as DNA, the CDR3 is TGTGCCAGCAGCCAAGGACAGGTAACTGAAGCTTTCTTT.

This clone was counted a few times. The chain recombines TRBV21-1 with TRBJ2-7. TRBV21-1 is tagged as a pseudogene. The CDR3 has 12 amino acids. The CDR3 nucleotides read TGTGCCAGCAGCAAAGAGGTCTACGAGCAGTACTTC. This codes for CASSKEVYEQYF.

The V gene is TRBV7-9, the J gene TRBJ1-1, with D perhaps TRBD1 (6 bases). CDR1 SEHNR and CDR2 FQNEAQ come from the germline V gene (reference sequence). The CDR3 spans 13 residues. Trimming took 2 bases from V and 5 from J, leaving 9 bases between them. The CDR3 sequence: CASSLQGRTEAFF. In DNA, the CDR3 is TGTGCCAGCAGCTTACAGGGGAGGACTGAAGCTTTCTTT. The full variable domain, completed using reference TRBV7-9 and TRBJ1-1, is DTGVSQNPRHKITKRGQNVTFRCDPISEHNRLYWYRQTLGQGPEFLTYFQNEAQLEKSRLLSDRFSAERPKGSFSTLEIQRTEQGDSAMYLCASSLQGRTEAFFGQGTRLTVV.

This chain uses TRBV5-1 with TRBJ2-2; 7 nucleotides agree with TRBD1. The V gene end was trimmed by 0 bases and the J gene end by 2 bases; junction bases not matched to a gene: 7. Germline lookup yields CDR1 SGHRS and CDR2 YFSETQ. The CDR3 has 17 amino acids. The CDR3 loop reads CASSLAFTGVNTGELFF. Written as DNA, the CDR3 is TGCGCCAGCAGCTTGGCCTTCACAGGGGTCAACACCGGGGAGCTGTTTTTT.

The chain couples TRBV7-8 to TRBJ2-1, with TRBD2 identical over 12 bases. V was clipped by 5 bases and J by 7 bases; unmatched bases: 3. The CDR3 loop spans 14 amino acids. Germline CDR1 is SGHVS and CDR2 is FQNEAQ. CDR3 residues: CASSRLAGENEQFF. In nucleotides, the CDR3 is TGTGCCAGCAGCAGACTAGCGGGAGAGAATGAGCAGTTCTTC.

The chain carries TRBV27 and TRBJ2-7; D is ambiguous. The germline CDR1 and CDR2 sequences are MNHEY and SMNVEV (reference sequence). This CDR3 comprises 15 residues. V was pared by 0 bases and J by 5 bases, with 14 bases between. CDR3 residues: CASSLSVVGYDEQYF. CDR3 DNA: TGTGCCAGCAGTTTATCTGTTGTGGGCTACGACGAGCAGTACTTC.

The chain combines TRBV28 with TRBJ2-3; TRBD2 aligns across 10 bases. The germline CDR1 and CDR2 sequences are MDHEN and SYDVKM. The V gene end was trimmed by 4 bases and the J gene end by 7 bases; junction bases not matched to a gene: 20. This CDR3 spans 19 amino acids. The CDR3 DNA is TGTGCCAGCAGTTCTACGGGTACGACTAGCGGGTTTCACCGTCATACGCAGTATTTT. This encodes CASSSTGTTSGFHRHTQYF.

This clone was counted between two and nine times. The CDR3 protein is CASSAGPGAHSGNTIYF. For the CDR3, the DNA is TGTGCCAGCAGCGCAGGGCCGGGAGCTCACTCTGGAAACACCATATATTTT. This chain connects TRBV9 to TRBJ1-3; TRBD1 might be the D (5 bases). The CDR3 runs 17 residues. The ends were cut back, 3 bases at V and 0 bases at J, with 16 bases in the middle. Germline V gene data show CDR1 as SGDLS and CDR2 as YYNGEE.

The rearrangement joins TRBV6-6 to TRBJ2-7; 8 nucleotides match TRBD1. CDR1 MNHNY and CDR2 SVGAGI come from the germline V gene (reference sequence). V lost 6 bases and J lost 4; bases outside the gene matches: 8. The CDR3 sequence is 14 residues long. For the CDR3, the DNA is TGTGCCAGCAGCCAGACAGGGGATTCGTACGAGCAGTACTTC. Translated, it gives CASSQTGDSYEQYF.

The gene calls are TRBV19 and TRBJ2-5, with D possibly being TRBD2 (6 bases). Germline CDR1 LNHDA, CDR2 SQIVND (reference sequence). Trimming removed 4 bases at V and 4 bases at J, with 13 bases between. The CDR3 contains 14 residues. The chain's CDR3 is CASSRSGVRETQYF. The CDR3 region has the DNA TGTGCCAGTAGTAGATCGGGGGTAAGAGAGACCCAGTACTTC.

The rearrangement joins TRBV6-1 to TRBJ1-1, with 9 nucleotides matching TRBD1. Trimming at V came to 5 bases and at J to 0 bases, leaving 4 bases not matched to a gene. This CDR3 spans 15 amino acids. CDR1 is MNHNS, CDR2 SASEGT, per germline. This CDR3 is CASSHDRGMNTEAFF. As DNA, the CDR3 is TGTGCCAGCAGTCACGACAGGGGGATGAACACTGAAGCTTTCTTT.